Listed below are T cell receptor beta chains from one sample, sequenced in a study of CD8+ T cells in alopecia areata. Assay used: immunoSEQ multiplex PCR; TCRdb lists only in-frame clones, some missing. The table includes roughly 250,000 clones, roughly two thirds detected once. Sequenced material: CD4+ T cells sorted from blood, taken at week 0. The receptors derive from a human donor with alopecia areata. CDR3s include the opening cysteine and the closing phenylalanine or tryptophan. A D gene is named only where the DNA matches it firmly. Where a row states a size, it is once, few, many or the class of an expanded clone; other rows omit it.

V	J	size	D	length	DNA	CDR3
TRBV12-5	TRBJ2-4	few	NA	14	TGTGCTAGTGGTGCCCCGGGGACGGCAAACATTCAGTACTTC	CASGAPGTANIQYF
TRBV5-6	TRBJ2-7	once	NA	14	TGTGCCAGCAGCCCAATCGGACCTGCCTACGAGCAGTACTTC	CASSPIGPAYEQYF
TRBV29-1	TRBJ1-1	few	TRBD1	13	TGCAGCGTTGGGACAGGGGGCAGCACTGAAGCTTTCTTT	CSVGTGGSTEAFF
TRBV29-1	TRBJ1-1	NA	TRBD1	15	TGCAGCGTTTGGGACAGGGGGCGCGGGTACACTGAAGCTTTCTTT	CSVWDRGRGYTEAFF
TRBV30	TRBJ1-5	NA	NA	13	TGTGCCTGGAGTGGTCAAGTGCATCAGCCCCAGCATTTT	CAWSGQVHQPQHF
TRBV27	TRBJ1-2	NA	NA	14	TGTGCCAGCAGTTCACGGGGTAGGAGCTATGGCTACACCTTC	CASSSRGRSYGYTF
TRBV5-1	TRBJ2-5	few	NA	13	TGCGCCAGCAGCTTGGCCGGAGGAGAGACCCAGTACTTC	CASSLAGGETQYF
TRBV23-1	TRBJ2-7	NA	NA	14	TGCGCCAGCAGTCCGTCGGGACGGGCCTACGAGCAGTACTTC	CASSPSGRAYEQYF
TRBV30	TRBJ1-1	NA	NA	12	TGTGCCTGGAGTTACAGGATCACTGAAGCTTTCTTT	CAWSYRITEAFF
TRBV7-2	TRBJ2-1	NA	NA	15	TGTGCCAGCAGCTTAACGGGGACAACGTACAATGAGCAGTTCTTC	CASSLTGTTYNEQFF
TRBV7-2	TRBJ2-3	few	NA	15	TGTGCCAGCAGCCCGGACAGCCTCGGGACAGATACGCAGTATTTT	CASSPDSLGTDTQYF
TRBV27	TRBJ2-1	once	TRBD1	14	TGTGCCAGCAGTTTCCAGGGGGCATCAGGTGAGCAGTTCTTC	CASSFQGASGEQFF
TRBV2	TRBJ2-6	few	NA	15	TGTGCCAGCAGTGAAGAGCTTTCTGGGGCCAACGTCCTGACTTTC	CASSEELSGANVLTF
TRBV9	TRBJ1-6	NA	TRBD1	20	TGTGCCAGCAGCGTAATTCAGGGTGGAGGGGGCAATGGGTATAATTCACCCCTCCACTTT	CASSVIQGGGGNGYNSPLHF
TRBV6-6	TRBJ1-4	NA	NA	11	TGTGCCAGCAGCCCCCTTCGGGAACTGTTTTTT	CASSPLRELFF
TRBV27	TRBJ2-7	NA	NA	16	TGTGCCAGCAGTCCATTGATTACTAGCAAGACCTACGAGCAGTACTTC	CASSPLITSKTYEQYF
TRBV10-3	TRBJ1-1	few	NA	13	TGTGCCATCAGTGGTCTAGTGGGCACTGAAGCTTTCTTT	CAISGLVGTEAFF
TRBV4-2	TRBJ2-7	NA	NA	14	TGTGCCAGCAGCCAAGTCACAGCAGCCTACGAGCAGTACTTC	CASSQVTAAYEQYF
TRBV11-2	TRBJ2-7	few	NA	12	TGTGCCAGCAGCTCGTCTCCCTACGAGCAGTACTTC	CASSSSPYEQYF